This TCR beta chain is from a study of cytomegalovirus exposure and HLA in healthy donors. Study at large: Among about 179 million T cells, an earlier analysis found roughly 120 million unique TCR beta sequences. Counted in an early data release were approximately 85 million unique TCRs from HLA-typed donors.

This clone has more than one count but fewer than ten. The antigen remains unidentified. General study results and limits: The listing of 150 to 200 TCR beta chains classed them as cytomegalovirus-associated. Most TCR sequences were uncommon, yet certain public TCRs appeared in many donors.

PCR was performed using 60 Vbeta and 13 Jbeta primers. Method: immunoSEQ multiplex PCR; TCRdb's copy keeps in-frame clones and lacks some. The data show around 150,000 clones, roughly 88% seen once. The sequence came from a woman under 30 in good health and CMV-seronegative. Sequencing input: PBMCs.

In DNA, the CDR3 is TGTGCCAGCAGCTTACAAGGGGCCAAGATGAGCACTGAAGCTTTCTTT. It is translated as CASSLQGAKMSTEAFF. This rearrangement joins TRBV7-6 to TRBJ1-1; tentative D call: TRBD1 (5 bases). The CDR3 runs to 16 residues. Trimming took 2 bases from V and 4 from J, leaving 17 bases between them. Looked up from germline, CDR1 is SGHVS and CDR2 is FNYEAQ.